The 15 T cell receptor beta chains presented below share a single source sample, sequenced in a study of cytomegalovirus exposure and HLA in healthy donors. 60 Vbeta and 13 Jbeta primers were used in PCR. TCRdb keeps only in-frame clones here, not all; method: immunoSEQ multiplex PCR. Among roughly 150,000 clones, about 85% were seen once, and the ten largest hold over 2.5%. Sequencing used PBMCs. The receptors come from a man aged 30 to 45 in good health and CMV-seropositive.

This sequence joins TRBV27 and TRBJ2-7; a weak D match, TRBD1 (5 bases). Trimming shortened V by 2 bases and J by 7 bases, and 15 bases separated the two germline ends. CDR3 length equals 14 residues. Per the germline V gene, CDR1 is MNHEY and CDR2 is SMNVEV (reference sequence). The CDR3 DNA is TGTGCCAGCAGTTTAAGGGGCTTGTTAGTGGAGCAGTACTTC. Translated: CASSLRGLLVEQYF.

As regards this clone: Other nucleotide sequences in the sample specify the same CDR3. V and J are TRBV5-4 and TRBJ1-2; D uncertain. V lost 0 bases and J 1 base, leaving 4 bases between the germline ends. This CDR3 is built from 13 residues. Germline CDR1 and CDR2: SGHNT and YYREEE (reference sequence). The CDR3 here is CASSLGGNYGYTF. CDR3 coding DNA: TGTGCCAGCAGCTTGGGCGGTAACTATGGCTACACCTTC.

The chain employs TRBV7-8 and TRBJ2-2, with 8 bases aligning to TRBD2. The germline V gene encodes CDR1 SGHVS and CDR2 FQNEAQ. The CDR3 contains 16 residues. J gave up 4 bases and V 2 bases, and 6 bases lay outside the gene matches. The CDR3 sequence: CASSLPGLAGTGELFF. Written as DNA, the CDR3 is TGTGCCAGCAGCTTACCCGGACTAGCCGGCACCGGGGAGCTGTTTTTT. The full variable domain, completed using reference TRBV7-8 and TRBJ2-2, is GAGVSQSPRYKVAKRGQDVALRCDPISGHVSLFWYQQALGQGPEFLTYFQNEAQLDKSGLPSDRFFAERPEGSVSTLKIQRTQQEDSAVYLCASSLPGLAGTGELFFGEGSRLTVL.

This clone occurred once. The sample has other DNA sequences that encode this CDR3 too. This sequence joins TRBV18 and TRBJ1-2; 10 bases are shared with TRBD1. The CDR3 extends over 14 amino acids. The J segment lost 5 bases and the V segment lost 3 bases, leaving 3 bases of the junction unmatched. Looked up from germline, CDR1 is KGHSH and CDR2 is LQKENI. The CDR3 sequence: CASSPQGQGYGYTF. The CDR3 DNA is TGTGCCAGCTCACCCCAGGGACAGGGGTATGGCTACACCTTC.

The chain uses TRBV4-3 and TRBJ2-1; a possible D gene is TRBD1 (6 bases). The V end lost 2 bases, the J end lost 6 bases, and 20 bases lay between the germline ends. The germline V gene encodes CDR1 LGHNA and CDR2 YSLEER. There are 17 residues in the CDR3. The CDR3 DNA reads TGCGCCAGCAGCCAACTTTTGATTAACAGGGTAGGCAATGAGCAGTTCTTC. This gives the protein CASSQLLINRVGNEQFF.

As DNA, the CDR3 is TGCGCCAGCAGTGGGAGACTAGCAGTCTATGAGCAGTTCTTC. It codes for CASSGRLAVYEQFF. The rearrangement uses TRBV10-2 and TRBJ2-1; 7 bases line up with TRBD2. Trimming took 4 bases from V and 8 from J; bases not matched to a gene: 8. The CDR3 is 14 residues long. Looked up from germline, CDR1 is WSHSY and CDR2 is SAAADI.

The CDR3 DNA is TGTGCCAGCAGCTCGAAAACCACGGACAGGACGAACACCGGGGAGCTGTTTTTT. Its translation is CASSSKTTDRTNTGELFF. V usage is TRBV11-2 and J usage is TRBJ2-2; 7 bases map to TRBD1. After removal of 4 bases from V and 0 bases from J, the junction contained 11 bases not matched to a gene. The CDR3 extends over 18 amino acids. Germline V gene sequence: CDR1 SGHAT, CDR2 FQNNGV.

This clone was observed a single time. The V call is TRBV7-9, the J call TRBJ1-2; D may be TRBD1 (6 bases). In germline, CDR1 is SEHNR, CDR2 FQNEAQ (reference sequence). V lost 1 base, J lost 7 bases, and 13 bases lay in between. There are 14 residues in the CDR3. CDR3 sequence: CASSLGPGVRGYTF. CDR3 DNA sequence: TGTGCCAGCAGCTTAGGCCCAGGGGTCCGTGGCTACACCTTC.

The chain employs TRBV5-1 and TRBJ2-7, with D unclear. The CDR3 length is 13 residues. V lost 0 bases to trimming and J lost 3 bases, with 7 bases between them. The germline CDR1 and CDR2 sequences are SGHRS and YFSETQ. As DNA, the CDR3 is TGCGCCAGCAGCTTGGCCGAGAGCTACGAGCAGTACTTC. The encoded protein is CASSLAESYEQYF.

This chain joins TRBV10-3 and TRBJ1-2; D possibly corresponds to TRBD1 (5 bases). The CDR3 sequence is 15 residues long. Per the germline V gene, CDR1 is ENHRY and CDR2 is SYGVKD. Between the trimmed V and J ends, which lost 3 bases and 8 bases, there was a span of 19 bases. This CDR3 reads CAISDDIAGWKGYTF. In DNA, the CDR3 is TGTGCCATCAGTGACGATATTGCAGGGTGGAAAGGCTACACCTTC.

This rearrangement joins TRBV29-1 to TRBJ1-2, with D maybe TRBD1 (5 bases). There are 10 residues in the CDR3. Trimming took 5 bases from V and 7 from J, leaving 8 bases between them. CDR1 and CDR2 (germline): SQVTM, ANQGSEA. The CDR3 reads CSVQGAGYTF. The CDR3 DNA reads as TGCAGCGTTCAGGGTGCTGGCTACACCTTC.

The CDR3 loop is CASSFRQGMSGELFF. The CDR3 nucleotides read TGCGCCAGCAGCTTCCGGCAGGGTATGAGCGGGGAGCTGTTTTTT. The chain links TRBV5-1 to TRBJ2-2, with a tentative D call TRBD1 (5 bases). Trimming left V 2 bases short and J 7 bases short, with 15 bases between. The V gene's germline CDR1 is SGHRS and CDR2 YFSETQ. The CDR3 is 15 residues long.

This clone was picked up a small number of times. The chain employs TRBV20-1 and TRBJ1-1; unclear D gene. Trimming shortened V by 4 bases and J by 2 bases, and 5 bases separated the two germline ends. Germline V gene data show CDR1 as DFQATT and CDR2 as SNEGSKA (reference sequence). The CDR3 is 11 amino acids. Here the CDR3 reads CSATPNTEAFF. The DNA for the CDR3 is TGCAGTGCTACCCCAAACACTGAAGCTTTCTTT.

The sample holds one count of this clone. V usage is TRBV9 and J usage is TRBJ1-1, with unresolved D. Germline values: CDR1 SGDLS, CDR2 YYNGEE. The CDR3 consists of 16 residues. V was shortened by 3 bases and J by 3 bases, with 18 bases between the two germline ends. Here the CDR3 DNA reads TGTGCCAGCAGCGAAATCGGGGTTTCGGATGACACTGAAGCTTTCTTT. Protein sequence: CASSEIGVSDDTEAFF.

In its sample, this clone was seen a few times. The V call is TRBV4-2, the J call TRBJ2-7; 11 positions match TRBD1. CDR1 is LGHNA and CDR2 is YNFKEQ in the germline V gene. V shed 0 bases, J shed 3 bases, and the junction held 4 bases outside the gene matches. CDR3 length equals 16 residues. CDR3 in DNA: TGTGCCAGCAGCCAAGATGAAGGGACAGGGGGCTACGAGCAGTACTTC. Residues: CASSQDEGTGGYEQYF.